This T cell receptor (beta chain) was identified during a study of regulatory T cells in long-lasting Graves disease. V was clipped by 2 bases and J by 5 bases, with 13 bases between them. The CDR3 runs 14 residues. Germline CDR1 SGHTA, CDR2 FQGTGA. This clonotype was observed at least ten times. What it binds is not known. Time point denoted: newly diagnosed GD, antithyroid drugs for less than 3 months. RNA extracted from PBMCs served as the sequencing template. Arm-PCR of CDR3 regions and iRepertoire HTBI primers were the basis on which TCR beta libraries were built. TCRdb ran MiXCR on the multiplex PCR reads and lists one entry per CDR3 protein. The sample has a few hundred thousand distinct CDR3 sequences; 20% to 25% are singletons. Points from the study as a whole: Small numbers of samples may have cut accuracy. With persistent disease, TRBV28, TRBJ1-2 and TRBJ2-5 were the favored segments. Examination was confined to peripheral blood, excluding thyroid tissue. Those with persistent Graves' had less TCR diversity than newly diagnosed patients.

The sequences come from peripheral blood mononuclear cells (PBMCs), collected at new diagnosis, from a patient treated with antithyroid drugs. This TCR derives from a female donor with Graves disease. The chain uses TRBV7-3 and TRBJ2-7; tentative D call: TRBD2 (6 bases). CDR3 protein: CASSLFGGSHEQYF. Here the CDR3 DNA reads TGTGCCAGCAGCTTATTTGGGGGGAGCCACGAGCAGTACTTC.